This is a list of T cell receptor beta chains from one sample in a study of identical twins. TCRdb analysed the 5' RACE reads with MiXCR anew, one entry per CDR3 protein. This sample has under 250,000 distinct CDR3 sequences, with 7.5% found just once. The sample also formed part of further work on yellow fever vaccine responses in identical twins.

Sequencing input: memory (CD45RO+) T cells sorted from blood. These receptors originate from a woman aged 18-30 years in good health. Each CDR3 is given with its conserved first and last residue. D genes are given only for firm matches. Clone size is shown for a subset of rows, as once, few, many or a class of expanded clone.

d_gene: NA
abundance: NA
v_gene: TRBV5-6
j_gene: TRBJ1-2
CDR3nt: TGTGCCAGCAGCTTGGCGCTAGGGGTCGGGGGCTACACCTTC
CDR3aa: CASSLALGVGGYTF

d_gene: NA
abundance: many
v_gene: TRBV12-3/TRBV12-4
j_gene: TRBJ2-1
CDR3nt: TGTGCCAGCAGTTTAGGACAGAAGGGGCCCAATGAGCAGTTCTTC
CDR3aa: CASSLGQKGPNEQFF

d_gene: NA
abundance: few
v_gene: TRBV10-3
j_gene: TRBJ2-4
CDR3nt: TGTGCCATCAGTCCGGCGGGGAACGACATTCAGTACTTC
CDR3aa: CAISPAGNDIQYF

d_gene: NA
abundance: NA
v_gene: TRBV2
j_gene: TRBJ2-5
CDR3nt: TGTGCCAGCAGTTACAGGGATCAGGGGGAGACCCAGTACTTC
CDR3aa: CASSYRDQGETQYF

d_gene: NA
abundance: NA
v_gene: TRBV28
j_gene: TRBJ1-3
CDR3nt: TGTGCCAGCACAAGGACGGCTAGCTCTGGAAACACCATATATTTT
CDR3aa: CASTRTASSGNTIYF

d_gene: TRBD1
abundance: NA
v_gene: TRBV5-6
j_gene: TRBJ2-7
CDR3nt: TGTGCCAGCAGCGGGAGAGGGGGCGCTGGATACGAGCAGTACTTC
CDR3aa: CASSGRGGAGYEQYF

d_gene: TRBD2
abundance: NA
v_gene: TRBV20-1
j_gene: TRBJ2-7
CDR3nt: TGCAGTGCTAGGGGACTAGCGGGGGTCTCCTACGAGCAGTACTTC
CDR3aa: CSARGLAGVSYEQYF

d_gene: TRBD1
abundance: NA
v_gene: TRBV14
j_gene: TRBJ2-1
CDR3nt: TGTGCCAGCAGCCAAGTTCGGACAGGGGGTAGCAATGAGCAGTTCTTC
CDR3aa: CASSQVRTGGSNEQFF

d_gene: NA
abundance: many
v_gene: TRBV28
j_gene: TRBJ2-5
CDR3nt: TGTGCCAGCAGTTTAGTCGGGGGACAAGAGACCCAGTACTTC
CDR3aa: CASSLVGGQETQYF

d_gene: NA
abundance: NA
v_gene: TRBV10-3
j_gene: TRBJ2-5
CDR3nt: TGTGCCATCAGTGAGGGGGTGATAGAGACCCAGTACTTC
CDR3aa: CAISEGVIETQYF

d_gene: NA
abundance: many
v_gene: TRBV28
j_gene: TRBJ1-2
CDR3nt: TGTGCCAGCGCCAGGATCTATGGCTACACCTTC
CDR3aa: CASARIYGYTF

d_gene: TRBD2
abundance: NA
v_gene: TRBV7-2
j_gene: TRBJ2-3
CDR3nt: TGTGCCAGCAGCTCCCACGGAGCGGGGGGAACCACAGATACGCAGTATTTT
CDR3aa: CASSSHGAGGTTDTQYF

d_gene: NA
abundance: many
v_gene: TRBV7-2
j_gene: TRBJ2-3
CDR3nt: TGTGCCAGCAGCCCGCAAACGAATACGCAGTATTTT
CDR3aa: CASSPQTNTQYF

d_gene: NA
abundance: many
v_gene: TRBV16
j_gene: TRBJ1-2
CDR3nt: TGTGCCAGCAGCCATTCTATACGGGACCGCTACACCTTC
CDR3aa: CASSHSIRDRYTF

d_gene: TRBD1
abundance: few
v_gene: TRBV7-2
j_gene: TRBJ1-2
CDR3nt: TGTGCCAGCAGCACGGGACAGGGGATTGGTGGCTACACCTTC
CDR3aa: CASSTGQGIGGYTF

d_gene: NA
abundance: many
v_gene: TRBV3-1
j_gene: TRBJ1-2
CDR3nt: TGTGCCAGCAGCCAAGGAGTTAACCGTCCAATAGGCTACACCTTC
CDR3aa: CASSQGVNRPIGYTF

d_gene: NA
abundance: once
v_gene: TRBV2
j_gene: TRBJ2-5
CDR3nt: TGTGCCAGCACATACATAAGGGAGACCCAGTACTTC
CDR3aa: CASTYIRETQYF

d_gene: NA
abundance: many
v_gene: TRBV11-2
j_gene: TRBJ2-1
CDR3nt: TGTGCCAGCAGTCCAGGTTACCCCGGGTCCGACGAGCAGTTCTTC
CDR3aa: CASSPGYPGSDEQFF

d_gene: NA
abundance: many
v_gene: TRBV27
j_gene: TRBJ2-5
CDR3nt: TGTGCCAGCAGTTTCCCAGCAAACAGGGAATCCCGTTACTTC
CDR3aa: CASSFPANRESRYF

d_gene: TRBD2
abundance: few
v_gene: TRBV7-2
j_gene: TRBJ2-5
CDR3nt: TGTGCCAGCAGCTCGGGGGGGCGAGAGACCCAGTACTTC
CDR3aa: CASSSGGRETQYF

d_gene: TRBD2
abundance: NA
v_gene: TRBV30
j_gene: TRBJ2-1
CDR3nt: TGTGCCTGGAGTTTACAGGACCTTGCGGGGGAAGAGTTCTTC
CDR3aa: CAWSLQDLAGEEFF

d_gene: TRBD2
abundance: many
v_gene: TRBV6-2/TRBV6-3
j_gene: TRBJ2-7
CDR3nt: TGTGCCAGCAGTTACTCGACTAGCGCCTACGAGCAGTACTTC
CDR3aa: CASSYSTSAYEQYF

d_gene: TRBD1
abundance: NA
v_gene: TRBV5-6
j_gene: TRBJ1-2
CDR3nt: TGTGCCAGCAGCAGACGGCAGGGGGAAGGCTACACCTTC
CDR3aa: CASSRRQGEGYTF

d_gene: NA
abundance: many
v_gene: TRBV19
j_gene: TRBJ2-1
CDR3nt: TGTGCCAGTAGTAGCTCAGACTACAATGAGCAGTTCTTC
CDR3aa: CASSSSDYNEQFF

d_gene: TRBD2
abundance: few
v_gene: TRBV9
j_gene: TRBJ2-1
CDR3nt: TGTGCCAGCAGCGTAGGACTAGCGTCCTACAATGAGCAGTTCTTC
CDR3aa: CASSVGLASYNEQFF

d_gene: NA
abundance: NA
v_gene: TRBV12-5
j_gene: TRBJ2-7
CDR3nt: TGTGCTAGTGGACCGGACAGTTACGAGCAGTACTTC
CDR3aa: CASGPDSYEQYF

d_gene: NA
abundance: NA
v_gene: TRBV6-1
j_gene: TRBJ1-5
CDR3nt: TGTGCCAGCAGCCAGACAGGCCGGTTGAGTCAGCCCCAGCATTTT
CDR3aa: CASSQTGRLSQPQHF

d_gene: TRBD1
abundance: many
v_gene: TRBV7-2
j_gene: TRBJ2-7
CDR3nt: TGTGCCAGCAGGGAAACAGGGGCCTCCTACGAGCAGTACTTC
CDR3aa: CASRETGASYEQYF

d_gene: NA
abundance: many
v_gene: TRBV29-1
j_gene: TRBJ2-4
CDR3nt: TGCAGCGTTGAATTGGGCCAACTAGCCAAAAACATTCAGTACTTC
CDR3aa: CSVELGQLAKNIQYF

d_gene: TRBD1
abundance: many
v_gene: TRBV5-1
j_gene: TRBJ1-4
CDR3nt: TGCGCCAGCAGCCATGCAGGGGGCAGAGGTGAAAAACTGTTTTTT
CDR3aa: CASSHAGGRGEKLFF

d_gene: TRBD2
abundance: few
v_gene: TRBV7-6
j_gene: TRBJ2-6
CDR3nt: TGTGCCAGCAGCTTAGCAGGCGGGGGAGGTTTCTCTGGGGCCAACGTCCTGACTTTC
CDR3aa: CASSLAGGGGFSGANVLTF

d_gene: NA
abundance: few
v_gene: TRBV7-9
j_gene: TRBJ2-1
CDR3nt: TGTGCCAGCAGCCCGACAGCGGGCTCCTACAATGAGCAGTTCTTC
CDR3aa: CASSPTAGSYNEQFF

d_gene: NA
abundance: many
v_gene: TRBV6-2/TRBV6-3
j_gene: TRBJ2-1
CDR3nt: TGTGCCAGCAGTTACGGCGCAGCCCTTTCTTACAATGAGCAGTTCTTC
CDR3aa: CASSYGAALSYNEQFF

d_gene: TRBD2
abundance: NA
v_gene: TRBV20-1
j_gene: TRBJ2-3
CDR3nt: TGCAGTGCTAGAGATCCGTGGCGGGAGAGTCAAACGCAGTATTTT
CDR3aa: CSARDPWRESQTQYF

d_gene: TRBD1
abundance: many
v_gene: TRBV4-2
j_gene: TRBJ1-2
CDR3nt: TGTGCCAGCAGCCAAGATATTGAACAGGGGGTCAGGTACACCTTC
CDR3aa: CASSQDIEQGVRYTF

d_gene: NA
abundance: few
v_gene: TRBV5-6
j_gene: TRBJ2-3
CDR3nt: TGTGCCAGCAACCGGAGCCCGGTAGATACTAGCACAGATACGCAGTATTTT
CDR3aa: CASNRSPVDTSTDTQYF

d_gene: NA
abundance: NA
v_gene: TRBV6-2/TRBV6-3
j_gene: TRBJ1-1
CDR3nt: TGTGCCAGCAGTTACTGGAGTATGAACACTGAAGCTTTCTTT
CDR3aa: CASSYWSMNTEAFF

d_gene: NA
abundance: few
v_gene: TRBV6-5
j_gene: TRBJ2-7
CDR3nt: TGTGCCAGCAGCAGGGACCCTCGAAGCGAGCAGTACTTC
CDR3aa: CASSRDPRSEQYF

d_gene: TRBD2
abundance: many
v_gene: TRBV4-2
j_gene: TRBJ2-5
CDR3nt: TGTGCCAGCAGCCATGGGACTAGCGGGAACCAAGAGACCCAGTACTTC
CDR3aa: CASSHGTSGNQETQYF

d_gene: TRBD1
abundance: NA
v_gene: TRBV6-2/TRBV6-3
j_gene: TRBJ2-7
CDR3nt: TGTGCCAGCAGTTACGGGGGACAGGGCTACGAGCAGTACTTC
CDR3aa: CASSYGGQGYEQYF

d_gene: TRBD1
abundance: NA
v_gene: TRBV12-3/TRBV12-4
j_gene: TRBJ2-7
CDR3nt: TGTGCCAGCGGCCAACAGGGGGGCGAGCAGTACTTC
CDR3aa: CASGQQGGEQYF

d_gene: NA
abundance: NA
v_gene: TRBV20-1
j_gene: TRBJ2-1
CDR3nt: TGCAGTGCTATATATCTTTTCTCCTACAATGAGCAGTTCTTC
CDR3aa: CSAIYLFSYNEQFF

d_gene: TRBD2
abundance: many
v_gene: TRBV7-2
j_gene: TRBJ2-1
CDR3nt: TGTGCCAGCAGCTTAGGACCCGCGGGAGTCAATGAGCAGTTCTTC
CDR3aa: CASSLGPAGVNEQFF

d_gene: NA
abundance: many
v_gene: TRBV6-4
j_gene: TRBJ2-2
CDR3nt: TGTGCCAGCAGTGCCTCGGAGGGGTCCGGGGAGCTGTTTTTT
CDR3aa: CASSASEGSGELFF

d_gene: NA
abundance: NA
v_gene: TRBV11-3
j_gene: TRBJ1-6
CDR3nt: TGTGCCAGCAGCGCGGGTGAAGCGGGTTCACCCCTCCACTTT
CDR3aa: CASSAGEAGSPLHF

d_gene: TRBD2
abundance: NA
v_gene: TRBV11-2
j_gene: TRBJ2-1
CDR3nt: TGTGCCAGCAGCCAATTCCCCGGGACTAGCGGGAGGCTCTCCTACAATGAGCAGTTCTTC
CDR3aa: CASSQFPGTSGRLSYNEQFF

d_gene: NA
abundance: many
v_gene: TRBV4-1
j_gene: TRBJ2-1
CDR3nt: TGCGCCAGCAGCCCCAACCGTCCGGACAATGAGCAGTTCTTC
CDR3aa: CASSPNRPDNEQFF

d_gene: NA
abundance: many
v_gene: TRBV5-1
j_gene: TRBJ2-1
CDR3nt: TGCGCCAGCAGCTTGCGGGGGGCCCACAATGAGCAGTTCTTC
CDR3aa: CASSLRGAHNEQFF

d_gene: TRBD2
abundance: many
v_gene: TRBV12-3/TRBV12-4
j_gene: TRBJ2-3
CDR3nt: TGTGCCAGCAGTTTATCCGGGGGGAACACAGATACGCAGTATTTT
CDR3aa: CASSLSGGNTDTQYF

d_gene: NA
abundance: many
v_gene: TRBV6-1
j_gene: TRBJ1-6
CDR3nt: TGTGCCAGCAGTGAAGACCAACGAGCTCGGGCACCCCTCCACTTT
CDR3aa: CASSEDQRARAPLHF

d_gene: TRBD2
abundance: many
v_gene: TRBV24-1
j_gene: TRBJ2-1
CDR3nt: TGTGCCACCAGTGATTTCCTGACGGGGGGCTACAATGAGCAGTTCTTC
CDR3aa: CATSDFLTGGYNEQFF

d_gene: TRBD1
abundance: few
v_gene: TRBV5-6
j_gene: TRBJ2-7
CDR3nt: TGTGCCAGCAGCTGGGACAGGGTAAATGTGCAGTACTTC
CDR3aa: CASSWDRVNVQYF

d_gene: NA
abundance: few
v_gene: TRBV7-9
j_gene: TRBJ1-2
CDR3nt: TGTGCCAGCAGCCCCGCTGGGGGGGACTATGGCTACACCTTC
CDR3aa: CASSPAGGDYGYTF

d_gene: TRBD1
abundance: many
v_gene: TRBV5-1
j_gene: TRBJ2-1
CDR3nt: TGCGCCAGCAGCTCCGGGTCCAGCTTGGGACAGGGATACAATGAGCAGTTCTTC
CDR3aa: CASSSGSSLGQGYNEQFF

d_gene: NA
abundance: few
v_gene: TRBV5-1
j_gene: TRBJ2-3
CDR3nt: TGCGCCAGCAGCTTGCCCAGAGATACGCAGTATTTT
CDR3aa: CASSLPRDTQYF

d_gene: TRBD2
abundance: many
v_gene: TRBV18
j_gene: TRBJ2-3
CDR3nt: TGTGCCAGCTCACCACGCGGGGGAGCTAGCACAGATACGCAGTATTTT
CDR3aa: CASSPRGGASTDTQYF

d_gene: TRBD2
abundance: many
v_gene: TRBV5-1
j_gene: TRBJ2-7
CDR3nt: TGCGCCAGCAGCATTTTAGCGGGATACGAGCAGTACTTC
CDR3aa: CASSILAGYEQYF

d_gene: NA
abundance: many
v_gene: TRBV20-1
j_gene: TRBJ2-7
CDR3nt: TGCAGCGGGTGGGCGGACTACGAGCAGTACTTC
CDR3aa: CSGWADYEQYF

d_gene: NA
abundance: few
v_gene: TRBV7-9
j_gene: TRBJ2-1
CDR3nt: TGTGCCAGCAGCATGCGGGGAGCCCAGTACAATGAGCAGTTCTTC
CDR3aa: CASSMRGAQYNEQFF

d_gene: NA
abundance: NA
v_gene: TRBV5-1
j_gene: TRBJ2-5
CDR3nt: TGCGCCAGCAGCTTGGGGGGGAGACAAGGCCAAGAGACCCAGTACTTC
CDR3aa: CASSLGGRQGQETQYF